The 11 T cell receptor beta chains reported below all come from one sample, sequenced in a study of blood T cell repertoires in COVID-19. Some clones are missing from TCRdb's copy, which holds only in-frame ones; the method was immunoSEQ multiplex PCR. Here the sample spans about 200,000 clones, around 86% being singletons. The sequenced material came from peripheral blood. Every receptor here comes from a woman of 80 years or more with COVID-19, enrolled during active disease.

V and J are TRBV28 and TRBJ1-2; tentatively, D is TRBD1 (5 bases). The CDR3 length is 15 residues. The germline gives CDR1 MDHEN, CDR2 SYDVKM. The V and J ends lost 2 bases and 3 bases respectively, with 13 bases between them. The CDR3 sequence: CASSLGWGRDYGYTF. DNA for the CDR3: TGTGCCAGCAGTTTAGGCTGGGGCAGGGACTATGGCTACACCTTC.

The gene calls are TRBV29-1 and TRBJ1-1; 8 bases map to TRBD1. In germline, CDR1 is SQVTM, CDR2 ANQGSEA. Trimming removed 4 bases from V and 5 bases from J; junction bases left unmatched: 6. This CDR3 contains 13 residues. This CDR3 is CSVVNDRGTEAFF. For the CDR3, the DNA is TGCAGCGTTGTAAATGACAGGGGAACTGAAGCTTTCTTT.

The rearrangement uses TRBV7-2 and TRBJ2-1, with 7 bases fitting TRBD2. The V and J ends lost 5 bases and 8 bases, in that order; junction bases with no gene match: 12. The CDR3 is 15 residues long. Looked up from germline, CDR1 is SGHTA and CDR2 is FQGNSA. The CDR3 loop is CASSHKRAGRDEQFF. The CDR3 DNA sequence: TGTGCCAGCAGCCATAAGCGAGCAGGGAGGGATGAGCAGTTCTTC. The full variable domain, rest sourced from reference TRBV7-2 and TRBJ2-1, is GAGVSQSPSNKVTEKGKDVELRCDPISGHTALYWYRQSLGQGLEFLIYFQGNSAPDKSGLPSDRFSAERTGGSVSTLTIQRTQQEDSAVYLCASSHKRAGRDEQFFGPGTRLTVL.

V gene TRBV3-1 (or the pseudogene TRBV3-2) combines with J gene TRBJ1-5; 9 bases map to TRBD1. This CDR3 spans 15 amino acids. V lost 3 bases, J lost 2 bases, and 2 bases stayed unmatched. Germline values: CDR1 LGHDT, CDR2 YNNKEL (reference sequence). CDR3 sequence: CASSHRTGGNQPQHF. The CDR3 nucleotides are TGTGCCAGCAGCCACCGGACAGGGGGCAATCAGCCCCAGCATTTT.

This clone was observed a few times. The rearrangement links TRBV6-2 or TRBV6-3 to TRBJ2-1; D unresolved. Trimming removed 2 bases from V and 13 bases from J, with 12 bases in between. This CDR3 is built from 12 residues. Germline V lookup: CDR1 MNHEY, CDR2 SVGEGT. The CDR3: CASSYIVFPQFF. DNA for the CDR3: TGTGCCAGCAGTTACATTGTATTTCCCCAGTTCTTC.

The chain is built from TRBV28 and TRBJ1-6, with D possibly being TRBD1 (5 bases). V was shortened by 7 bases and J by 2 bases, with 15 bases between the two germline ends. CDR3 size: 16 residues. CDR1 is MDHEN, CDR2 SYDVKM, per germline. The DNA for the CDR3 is TGTGCCAGCACCCCGGGGGGACGGGCCTATAATTCACCCCTCCACTTT. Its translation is CASTPGGRAYNSPLHF. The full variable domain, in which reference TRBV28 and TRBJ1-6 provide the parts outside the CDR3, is DVKVTQSSRYLVKRTGEKVFLECVQDMDHENMFWYRQDPGLGLRLIYFSYDVKMKEKGDIPEGYSVSREKKERFSLILESASTNQTSMYLCASTPGGRAYNSPLHFGNGTRLTVT.

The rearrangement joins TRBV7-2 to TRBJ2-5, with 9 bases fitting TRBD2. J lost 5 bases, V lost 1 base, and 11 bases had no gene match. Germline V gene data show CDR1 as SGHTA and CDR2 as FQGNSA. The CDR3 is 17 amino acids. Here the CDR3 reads CASSLEGRGRARETQYF. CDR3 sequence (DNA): TGTGCCAGCAGCTTAGAGGGCCGCGGGAGGGCCAGGGAGACCCAGTACTTC.

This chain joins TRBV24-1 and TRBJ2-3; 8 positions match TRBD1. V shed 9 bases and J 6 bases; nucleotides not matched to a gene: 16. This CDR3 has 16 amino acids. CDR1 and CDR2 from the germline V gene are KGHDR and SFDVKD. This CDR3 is CATQSSRGQFRDTQYF. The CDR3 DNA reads TGTGCCACCCAATCGTCCAGGGGGCAATTTAGGGATACGCAGTATTTT.

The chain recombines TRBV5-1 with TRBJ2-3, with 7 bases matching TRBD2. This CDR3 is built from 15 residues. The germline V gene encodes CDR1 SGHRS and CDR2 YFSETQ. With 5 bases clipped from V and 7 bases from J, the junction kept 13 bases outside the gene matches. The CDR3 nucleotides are TGCGCCAGCAGGCCGGGGAGGGTAGCGGGCAATACGCAGTATTTT. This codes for CASRPGRVAGNTQYF.

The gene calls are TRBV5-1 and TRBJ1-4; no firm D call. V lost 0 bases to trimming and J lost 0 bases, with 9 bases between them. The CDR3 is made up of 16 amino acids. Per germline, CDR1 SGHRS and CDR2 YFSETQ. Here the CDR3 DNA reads TGCGCCAGCAGCTTGGGATGGGCCACAACTAATGAAAAACTGTTTTTT. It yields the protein CASSLGWATTNEKLFF.

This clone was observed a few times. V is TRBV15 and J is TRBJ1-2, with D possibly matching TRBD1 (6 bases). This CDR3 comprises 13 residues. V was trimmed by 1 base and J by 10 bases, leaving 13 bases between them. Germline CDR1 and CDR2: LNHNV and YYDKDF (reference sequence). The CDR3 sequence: CATSRGPTGDYTF. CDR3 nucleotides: TGTGCCACCAGCAGAGGCCCGACAGGAGACTACACCTTC.